This T cell receptor (beta chain) was obtained from a study of T-cell reconstitution after alpha-beta-depleted transplantation in children. This clonotype was observed at least ten times. Preparing the TCRbeta library involved the use of unique molecular identifiers. TCRdb analysed the PCR reads with MiXCR anew, one entry per CDR3 protein. The sample contains about 230,000 distinct CDR3 sequences, about 8.8% of which appear only once. V was pared by 8 bases and J by 0 bases, with 7 bases between. The CDR3 contains 13 residues. Germline V gene lookup returns CDR1 MNHNS and CDR2 SASEGT. The sample was PBMCs from the stem cell graft donor, taken from the stem cell graft. V and J are TRBV6-1 and TRBJ2-2; D uncertain. This clonotype originated in a human donor who donated a stem cell graft to a child with SCID. CDR3 bases: TGTGCCAGCCGGGCCTCGAACACCGGGGAGCTGTTTTTT. Amino acids: CASRASNTGELFF.